This T cell receptor (beta chain) was recorded in a study of PD-L1 blockade in urothelial cancer. Study in general: Male sex and bladder-origin urothelial cancer were recorded for about 85% of the roughly 29 patients. Investigators checked blood 3 weeks (second dose) and 6 weeks after treatment start.

Germline CDR1 MNHNS, CDR2 SASEGT. V lost 2 bases and J lost 1; bases outside the gene matches: 1. The CDR3 length is 15 residues. Measured with immunoSEQ multiplex PCR; TCRdb has only the in-frame clones, and not every one. The table lists 90,000 to 130,000 clones, roughly 90% of them singletons. Time point described: peripheral blood 6 weeks after treatment start. The sample was PBMCs, taken around atezolizumab (anti-PD-L1) treatment. The chain carries TRBV6-1 and TRBJ2-7; TRBD2 agrees at 11 bases. The TCR was taken from a man between 60 and 75 years old with urothelial cancer. CDR3: CASSELAGGSYEQYF. The CDR3 DNA is TGTGCCAGCAGTGAATTAGCGGGAGGGTCCTACGAGCAGTACTTC.